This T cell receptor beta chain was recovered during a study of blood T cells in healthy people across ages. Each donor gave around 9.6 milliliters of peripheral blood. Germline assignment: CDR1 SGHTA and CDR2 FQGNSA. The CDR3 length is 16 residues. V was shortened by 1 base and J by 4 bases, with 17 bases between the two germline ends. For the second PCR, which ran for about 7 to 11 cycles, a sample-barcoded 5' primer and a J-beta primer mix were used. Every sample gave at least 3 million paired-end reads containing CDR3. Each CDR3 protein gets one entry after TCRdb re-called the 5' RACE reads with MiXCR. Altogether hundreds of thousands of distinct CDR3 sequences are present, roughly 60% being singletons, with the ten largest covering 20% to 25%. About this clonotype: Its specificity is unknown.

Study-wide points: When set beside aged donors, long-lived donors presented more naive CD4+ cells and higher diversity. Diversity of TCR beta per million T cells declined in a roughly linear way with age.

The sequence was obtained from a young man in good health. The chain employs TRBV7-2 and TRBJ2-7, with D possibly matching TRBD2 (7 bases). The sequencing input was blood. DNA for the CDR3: TGTGCCAGCAGCTTAGATGGTCATCGGGGGGCGTACGAGCAGTACTTC. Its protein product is CASSLDGHRGAYEQYF.